The TCR beta chain described here comes from a study of T cells after yellow fever vaccination (dated by TCRdb to the late 2010s). Regarding the complete study: The SMART-Seq v4 Ultra Low Input RNA kit was used to prepare libraries from fractions with low cell numbers. Two healthy male donors, one aged 18 to 30 and one aged 30 to 40 years, were included in the cohort. Blood samples were taken at several timepoints before and after primary and secondary immunization, and bulk PBMC replicates and cell subsets were isolated. Bulk TCR alpha and beta repertoires were sequenced longitudinally to track T-cell clones before and after primary and booster YFV17D yellow fever vaccination. General findings and caveats noted by the study authors: FACS-sorted repertoires could contain abundant contaminating clonotypes from the bulk population, so computational filtering was required. After the booster, most clones that had expanded after primary vaccination were detected again (around 97% of CD4 and 88% of CD8), suggesting broad maintenance of memory. Compared with the primary T-cell response, the secondary T-cell response was weaker but faster, peaking on day 5 rather than day 15. Because only a couple of donors were included in the study, the extent to which the findings can be generalized is limited. A small share of clonotypes occurred in both CD4 and CD8 compartments, likely arising from convergent recombination.

At the junction V is shortened by 4 bases and J by 3 bases, with 15 bases in between. The germline V gene (reference sequence) gives CDR1 as SGHNT and CDR2 as YYREEE. The CDR3 contains 15 residues, cysteine and phenylalanine counted. Of the read, only the CDR3 DNA is kept; its 45 bases are in frame from base 1. Note on this clonotype: Its antigen remains unidentified. Per-nucleotide qualities are absent, and no much larger clonotype sits a single base away.

The treatment or condition label of this sample denotes: live attenuated yellow fever vaccine strain. At each blood-draw timepoint, two biological replicates of bulk PBMCs were collected. PBMCs were isolated from peripheral blood using a standard Ficoll-Paque protocol. TriZol was used to extract RNA from bulk PBMCs, CD4 and CD8 fractions, and dextramer-positive and dextramer-negative fractions. TCR cDNA was synthesized by 5'RACE template switching, through which a universal primer site and unique molecular identifiers were introduced. cDNA synthesis was primed from both the TCR alpha and TCR beta constant segments. Library amplification involved two PCR steps, and the second step added sample barcodes and sequencing adapters. Sequencing of the libraries was done on either Illumina HiSeq 2500 (2x100 bp) or NovaSeq (2x150 bp). Per the original workflow: MIGEC handled demultiplexing of reads and collapsing into UMI consensus sequences, while MiXCR performed V(D)J alignment. Clonotypes responding to the vaccine were identified with edgeR on replicate PBMC samples, with the criteria of FDR below 0.01 and a log2 fold change above 5 up to day 15. CD4 or CD8 identity was assigned to each bulk clonotype according to whether the clonotype was present at higher abundance in the sequenced CD4 repertoire or the sequenced CD8 repertoire. TCRdb cleaned the public reads at Q25 with fastp, built clones with MiXCR and kept in-frame beta chains. Entries are consolidated by CDR3 protein sequence, retaining the most common genes and DNA. TCRdb, not the authors, supplied the V and J calls. This sample has over 300,000 distinct CDR3 sequences in its table, and 6.8% of those were observed once. 18% of the sample is held by the ten biggest clonotypes.

This receptor chain uses TRBV5-4 and TRBJ2-3, and the D gene may be TRBD1, 6 bases matching. The sequence derives from a man younger than 30 who received the YFV17D yellow fever vaccine. The specimen comprised PBMCs, sampled about 41 days after the first yellow fever vaccination. The bases read TGTGCCAGCAGCCTACAGGGTTACAGGACAGATACGCAGTATTTT. Translation gives CASSLQGYRTDTQYF.